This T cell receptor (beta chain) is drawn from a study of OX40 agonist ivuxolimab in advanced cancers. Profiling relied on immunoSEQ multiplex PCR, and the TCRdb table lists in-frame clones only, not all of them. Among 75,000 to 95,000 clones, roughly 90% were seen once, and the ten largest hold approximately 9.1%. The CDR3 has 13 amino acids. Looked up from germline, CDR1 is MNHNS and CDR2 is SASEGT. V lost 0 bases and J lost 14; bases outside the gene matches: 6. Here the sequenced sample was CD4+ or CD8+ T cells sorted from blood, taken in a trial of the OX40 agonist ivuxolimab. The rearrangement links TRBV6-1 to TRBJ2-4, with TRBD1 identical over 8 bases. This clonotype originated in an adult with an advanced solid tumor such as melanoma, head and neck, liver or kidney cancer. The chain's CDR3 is CASSEALPGQEYF. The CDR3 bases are TGTGCCAGCAGTGAAGCGCTCCCGGGACAGGAGTACTTC.